The 10 T cell receptor beta chains given below trace back to one sample, sequenced in a study of OX40 agonist ivuxolimab in advanced cancers. Method: immunoSEQ multiplex PCR; TCRdb's copy keeps in-frame clones and lacks some. The sample holds tens of thousands of clones, 70% to 90% seen once. This specimen was CD4+ or CD8+ T cells sorted from blood, taken in a trial of the OX40 agonist ivuxolimab. The receptors were sampled from an adult with an advanced solid tumor such as melanoma, head and neck, liver or kidney cancer.

Here the CDR3 reads CASSLIAQTDTQYF. The DNA of the CDR3 is TGTGCCAGCTCCCTCATAGCGCAGACAGATACGCAGTATTTT. The chain carries TRBV2 and TRBJ2-3, with D maybe TRBD2 (5 bases). CDR3 length: 14 amino acids. The V end was cut by 8 bases, the J end by 3 bases, with 15 bases between. Germline loops: CDR1 SNHLY, CDR2 FYNNEI.

The chain is built from TRBV5-1 and TRBJ2-5; 11 positions agree with TRBD2. This CDR3 region has 18 residues. The V and J ends lost 0 bases and 4 bases, in that order; junction bases with no gene match: 11. The V gene's germline CDR1 is SGHRS and CDR2 YFSETQ. The CDR3 protein is CASSLGISGRAGGETQYF. The DNA for the CDR3 is TGCGCCAGCAGCTTGGGGATTAGCGGGAGGGCCGGAGGAGAGACCCAGTACTTC. Full variable domain (outside the CDR3, taken from reference TRBV5-1 and TRBJ2-5): KAGVTQTPRYLIKTRGQQVTLSCSPISGHRSVSWYQQTPGQGLQFLFEYFSETQRNKGNFPGRFSGRQFSNSRSEMNVSTLELGDSALYLCASSLGISGRAGGETQYFGPGTRLLVL.

V is TRBV14 and J is TRBJ1-1; possibly TRBD1 for D (5 bases). V was pared by 1 base and J by 3 bases, with 12 bases between. The CDR3 extends over 15 amino acids. CDR1 and CDR2 (germline): SGHDN, FVKESK. The CDR3 DNA sequence: TGTGCCAGCAGCCAAGGGGGGGGGATCGACACTGAAGCTTTCTTT. This codes for CASSQGGGIDTEAFF.

The chain is built from TRBV5-4 and TRBJ2-1, with unresolved D. The CDR3 length is 14 residues. Germline loops: CDR1 SGHNT, CDR2 YYREEE (reference sequence). Trimming took 0 bases from V and 6 from J, leaving 10 bases between them. The CDR3 is CASSLGTDRNEQFF. CDR3 bases: TGTGCCAGCAGCTTGGGAACAGACCGCAATGAGCAGTTCTTC.

The V gene is TRBV5-1, the J gene TRBJ1-4; TRBD1 matches at 9 bases. Losses at the gene ends were 0 bases for V and 5 bases for J; bases not matched to a gene: 2. The CDR3 is made up of 15 amino acids. Germline CDR1 is SGHRS and CDR2 is YFSETQ. This CDR3 is CASSLGGTGNEKLFF. CDR3 nucleotides: TGCGCCAGCAGCTTGGGAGGGACAGGGAATGAAAAACTGTTTTTT.

The V and J genes are TRBV6-4 and TRBJ1-5; TRBD1 matches 7 bases. The CDR3 has 15 residues. V dropped 5 bases and J dropped 6; count of bases not matched to a gene: 10. CDR1 is MRHNA and CDR2 is SNTAGT in the germline V gene. CDR3 coding DNA: TGTGCCAGCAGTCCGGGACAGCGGTGGGGTCAGCCCCAGCATTTT. Encoded protein: CASSPGQRWGQPQHF.

This chain uses TRBV10-3 with TRBJ1-1, with D hard to call. Germline V gene lookup returns CDR1 ENHRY and CDR2 SYGVKD. The CDR3 extends over 13 amino acids. The V end lost 7 bases, the J end lost 1 base, and 10 bases lay between the germline ends. The CDR3, as DNA: TGTGCCATCATGGTGGATCGGAACACTGAAGCTTTCTTT. Protein product: CAIMVDRNTEAFF.

The chain employs TRBV11-3 and TRBJ2-7; D unclear. CDR1 SGHNT and CDR2 YENEEA come from the germline V gene. V lost 3 bases and J 6 bases, leaving 12 bases between the germline ends. The CDR3 spans 13 residues. For the CDR3, the DNA is TGTGCCAGCAGCTTTTTTCACGGCGGCGAGCAGTACTTC. Its translation: CASSFFHGGEQYF.

The chain combines TRBV19 with TRBJ1-4, with D unclear. CDR1 and CDR2 from the germline V gene are LNHDA and SQIVND (reference sequence). V was shortened by 3 bases and J by 4 bases, with 9 bases between the two germline ends. This CDR3 spans 14 amino acids. The CDR3 loop reads CASSIVGFNEKLFF. The CDR3 bases are TGTGCCAGTAGTATTGTGGGATTTAATGAAAAACTGTTTTTT.

The V gene is TRBV6-6, the J gene TRBJ1-1; 9 nucleotides line up with TRBD1. Germline V CDR1 and CDR2: MNHNY, SVGAGI (reference sequence). V dropped 6 bases and J dropped 4; count of bases not matched to a gene: 12. This CDR3 region has 16 residues. The CDR3 sequence is CASRKDPGQGGTEAFF. The CDR3 DNA is TGTGCCAGCAGAAAGGACCCGGGACAGGGTGGCACTGAAGCTTTCTTT.